This TCR beta chain was retrieved from a study of cytomegalovirus exposure and HLA in healthy donors. Overall study: It was reported in a later analysis that the approximately 110 validation repertoires used the same platform as the roughly 670 first-cohort repertoires. Study-wide results and caveats: Diagnosis of cytomegalovirus status made by the classifier reportedly showed high specificity and sensitivity. In vitro assays verified that three CMV-associated chains recognized CMV antigens specifically.

Concerning this clone itself: Its antigen is undetermined.

Clones were sequenced by immunoSEQ multiplex PCR, and TCRdb holds only the in-frame ones, with some missing. The sample lists under 200,000 clones; 89% were seen once. This sequence was found in a man aged 18 to 29 in good health and CMV-seropositive. The sample taken for sequencing was PBMCs.

The CDR3 reads CAVSGGAYEQYF. The CDR3, as DNA: TGTGCCGTTAGCGGGGGGGCCTACGAGCAGTACTTC. The V and J genes are TRBV30 and TRBJ2-7; 11 bases map to TRBD2. The CDR3 spans 12 residues. CDR1 and CDR2 (germline): GTSNPN, SVGIG (reference sequence). J gave up 2 bases and V 8 bases, and 2 bases lay outside the gene matches.